The 15 T cell receptor beta chains below all came from one sample that was sequenced in a study of post-analysis software for immune sequencing data. General observations from the study: With TRBV5-6, TRBV5-1 and TRBV20-1 included, about 5 TRBV segments were more frequent in patients than in controls.

Unique molecular identifiers were present in the TCR beta cDNA libraries. TCRdb reprocessed the PCR reads via MiXCR and lists one record per CDR3 protein. The sample has a few hundred thousand distinct CDR3 sequences; around 34% are singletons. These receptors are not linked to any known antigen. The sequenced material came from blood. Receptors were obtained from a girl aged 2-17 years with multiple sclerosis.

The V and J genes are TRBV4-1 and TRBJ1-1; D is uncertain. This CDR3 has 16 residues. Germline assignment: CDR1 MGHRA and CDR2 YSYEKL. The V end lost 3 bases, the J end lost 6 bases, and 20 bases lay between the germline ends. CDR3 in DNA: TGCGCCAGCAGCCAGCGTCCGACGGCTGAACACGCTGAAGCTTTCTTT. Residues: CASSQRPTAEHAEAFF.

The chain is built from TRBV20-1 and TRBJ2-7, with a weak D call TRBD1 (5 bases). This CDR3 has 12 residues. From germline, CDR1 is DFQATT and CDR2 SNEGSKA (reference sequence). The ends were cut back, 5 bases at V and 6 bases at J, with 14 bases in the middle. This CDR3 reads CSASGAFGEQYF. In nucleotides, the CDR3 is TGCAGTGCTTCTGGGGCTTTTGGCGAGCAGTACTTC.

J is TRBJ2-1 and V is TRBV5-5; 10 nucleotides agree with TRBD1. The CDR3 sequence is 15 residues long. Unmatched junction bases numbered 5, after V lost 2 bases and J lost 6 bases. Germline V lookup: CDR1 SGHKS, CDR2 YYEKEE (reference sequence). The CDR3 nucleotides read TGTGCCAGCAGCTTTTGGGACAGGGGCCGCAATGAGCAGTTCTTC. Its translation is CASSFWDRGRNEQFF.

The CDR3 spells CATSRERGGRETQYF. DNA of the CDR3: TGTGCCACCAGCAGAGAGCGGGGGGGCCGCGAGACCCAGTACTTC. V usage is TRBV15 and J usage is TRBJ2-5; TRBD2 matches 9 bases. This CDR3 spans 15 amino acids. Germline trimming cut 0 bases from V and 5 bases from J; bases unmatched to any gene: 4. Germline assignment: CDR1 LNHNV and CDR2 YYDKDF (reference sequence).

The V call is TRBV2, the J call TRBJ2-3, with TRBD2 as a possible D gene (7 bases). The CDR3 is 15 amino acids. Germline lookup yields CDR1 SNHLY and CDR2 FYNNEI. Trimming removed 8 bases at V and 0 bases at J, with 15 bases between. The CDR3 DNA follows: TGTGCCAGCCCGCGGGGGACACTTAGCACAGATACGCAGTATTTT. Translated, it gives CASPRGTLSTDTQYF.

The rearrangement joins TRBV9 to TRBJ2-7; 11 bases map to TRBD2. Germline CDR1 is SGDLS and CDR2 is YYNGEE. The CDR3 has 15 amino acids. V lost 2 bases to trimming and J lost 2 bases; unmatched junction nucleotides: 3. The CDR3: CASSVGTSGAYEQYF. CDR3 DNA sequence: TGTGCCAGCAGCGTGGGGACTAGCGGCGCCTACGAGCAGTACTTC.

The chain carries TRBV28 and TRBJ2-7, with D possibly being TRBD1 (8 bases). The CDR3 is made up of 15 amino acids. V was shortened by 2 bases and J by 4 bases, with 15 bases between the two germline ends. Germline loops: CDR1 MDHEN, CDR2 SYDVKM. CDR3 protein: CASSLDRGGGYEQYF. The DNA of the CDR3 is TGTGCCAGCAGTTTAGACAGGGGCGGGGGTTACGAGCAGTACTTC. Together with reference TRBV28 and TRBJ2-7, the CDR3 gives the full variable domain: DVKVTQSSRYLVKRTGEKVFLECVQDMDHENMFWYRQDPGLGLRLIYFSYDVKMKEKGDIPEGYSVSREKKERFSLILESASTNQTSMYLCASSLDRGGGYEQYFGPGTRLTVT.

The chain joins TRBV25-1 to TRBJ2-2, with D maybe TRBD1 (6 bases). The CDR3 has 14 amino acids. Germline V gives CDR1 MGHDK, CDR2 SYGVNS. V was pared by 8 bases and J by 0 bases, with 10 bases between. The CDR3, as DNA: TGTGCCAGCCGTCGGACAGCGAACACCGGGGAGCTGTTTTTT. Its protein product is CASRRTANTGELFF. The full variable domain, in which reference TRBV25-1 and TRBJ2-2 provide the parts outside the CDR3, is EADIYQTPRYLVIGTGKKITLECSQTMGHDKMYWYQQDPGMELHLIHYSYGVNSTEKGDLSSESTVSRIRTEHFPLTLESARPSHTSQYLCASRRTANTGELFFGEGSRLTVL.

The chain uses TRBV20-1 and TRBJ1-1, with unresolved D. Germline CDR1 and CDR2: DFQATT and SNEGSKA (reference sequence). V was pared by 5 bases and J by 1 base, with 17 bases between. The CDR3 spans 15 residues. The CDR3 region is CSAGPVLWANTEAFF. The CDR3, as DNA: TGCAGTGCTGGCCCCGTGCTATGGGCGAACACTGAAGCTTTCTTT.

The V call is TRBV19, the J call TRBJ1-2; possible D gene TRBD1, 6 bases. Germline lookup yields CDR1 LNHDA and CDR2 SQIVND (reference sequence). Trimming pared 0 bases from V and 4 bases from J, leaving 12 bases between. The CDR3 spans 15 residues. The CDR3 here is CASSIEPRGGYGYTF. The CDR3 DNA reads as TGTGCCAGTAGTATAGAGCCCAGGGGTGGCTATGGCTACACCTTC. The full variable domain, its missing parts supplied by reference TRBV19 and TRBJ1-2, is DGGITQSPKYLFRKEGQNVTLSCEQNLNHDAMYWYRQDPGQGLRLIYYSQIVNDFQKGDIAEGYSVSREKKESFPLTVTSAQKNPTAFYLCASSIEPRGGYGYTFGSGTRLTVV.

The rearrangement joins TRBV20-1 to TRBJ1-2; D is ambiguous. Deletions cut 0 bases from V and 8 bases from J, with 16 bases between. Germline V gene data show CDR1 as DFQATT and CDR2 as SNEGSKA (reference sequence). CDR3 size: 14 residues. CDR3 sequence (DNA): TGCAGTGCTAGAGATAGTGGTCGACGGGAGGGCTACACCTTC. It codes for CSARDSGRREGYTF.

The gene calls are TRBV5-4 and TRBJ2-1; a possible D gene is TRBD2 (5 bases). The CDR3 covers 15 residues. CDR1 SGHNT and CDR2 YYREEE come from the germline V gene (reference sequence). Trimming pared 4 bases from V and 6 bases from J, leaving 17 bases between. The CDR3 region is CASSPWLASPNEQFF. As DNA, the CDR3 is TGTGCCAGCAGCCCCTGGCTAGCCAGCCCCAATGAGCAGTTCTTC.

V gene TRBV29-1 combines with J gene TRBJ2-1; 9 bases line up with TRBD2. This CDR3 has 17 residues. J gave up 0 bases and V 6 bases, and 12 bases lay outside the gene matches. Germline values: CDR1 SQVTM, CDR2 ANQGSEA. CDR3 sequence reads: CSVDFSLAGDSYNEQFF. The CDR3 DNA reads TGCAGCGTAGATTTTTCTTTAGCGGGGGACTCCTACAATGAGCAGTTCTTC.

A few counts support this clonotype. The V and J genes are TRBV29-1 and TRBJ1-5; D gene ambiguous. The germline V gene encodes CDR1 SQVTM and CDR2 ANQGSEA. V was trimmed by 4 bases and J by 0 bases, leaving 7 bases between them. The CDR3 has 13 residues. As DNA, the CDR3 is TGCAGCGTTGTGTGGGATAGCAATCAGCCCCAGCATTTT. As protein: CSVVWDSNQPQHF. Full variable domain (remainder filled in from reference TRBV29-1 and TRBJ1-5): SAVISQKPSRDICQRGTSLTIQCQVDSQVTMMFWYRQQPGQSLTLIATANQGSEATYESGFVIDKFPISRPNLTFSTLTVSNMSPEDSSIYLCSVVWDSNQPQHFGDGTRLSIL.

The chain employs TRBV7-2 and TRBJ2-3; 8 bases map to TRBD1. V was clipped by 7 bases and J by 5 bases; unmatched bases: 11. This CDR3 has 15 amino acids. Germline-derived CDR1 and CDR2 are SGHTA and FQGNSA. The CDR3 nucleotides read TGTGCCAGCAACGTTGGACAGGGAAGAGGAGATACGCAGTATTTT. Translating it yields CASNVGQGRGDTQYF.